This TCR beta chain was sequenced for a study of shared clonotypes between healthy human individuals. Study-wide findings and caveats: Blood was the only sampled material, and tissue repertoires likely differ. Non-shared clonotypes showed lower generation probabilities than clonotypes common to all four donors.

A remark on this clone: No antigen is known for it.

Only in-frame clones appear in the TCRdb table, and some are missing; sequencing was by immunoSEQ multiplex PCR. The repertoire holds 630,000 or so clones, roughly 98% seen once, with 0.25% to 0.35% in the top ten. Positively selected for CCR7, the CD45RO-negative cells used as naive CD8 cells excluded terminally differentiated effector memory CD45RA+ cells. V lost 3 bases, J lost 8 bases, and 10 bases lay in between. CDR1 and CDR2 from the germline V gene are DFQATT and SNEGSKA (reference sequence). The CDR3 is made up of 11 amino acids. This sequence was found in a man between 25 and 39 years old in good health. Sequenced: naive CD8+ T cells sorted from blood. This chain links TRBV20-1 with TRBJ1-2; D is uncertain. This chain's CDR3 is CSASLVSGYTF. The CDR3, as DNA: TGCAGTGCTAGTCTGGTCTCCGGCTACACCTTC.